Described below is a single T cell receptor (beta chain) sequence and its context. Its antigen is as yet unknown. The sample originates from a study of T cell repertoires in cytomegalovirus infection. Study information: As its CMV epitopes, the study selected recently identified HLA-C-restricted and well-studied HLA-B-restricted targets. A matching HLA type, together with CMV infection, was signaled by public TCR beta signatures.

Trimming removed 1 base from V and 5 bases from J; junction bases left unmatched: 3. The CDR3 is 14 residues long. Germline V lookup: CDR1 MNHNS, CDR2 SASEGT. Study-wide results and caveats: CMV-specific TCR beta clonotypes restricted by HLA-C dominated the ex vivo response.

TCRdb reprocessed the reads with MiXCR, giving one entry per CDR3 protein. The table records just over 450,000 distinct CDR3 sequences, under 45% of them present only once. This chain joins TRBV6-1 and TRBJ2-5; 8 bases match TRBD2. This sample comprised cultured PBMCs, obtained from culture after CMV antigen stimulation. This receptor was taken from a human donor in good health (CMV status not recorded). Some clones in this sample may be carry-over from other donors' samples. CDR3 region: CASSEDGGVETQYF. For the CDR3, the DNA is TGTGCCAGCAGTGAAGACGGGGGGGTCGAGACCCAGTACTTC.